This is a list of T cell receptor beta chains from one sample in a study of tumor-infiltrating lymphocytes in oesophageal squamous cell carcinoma. One entry per CDR3 protein results from TCRdb running MiXCR on the PCR reads. The table shows about 20,000 distinct CDR3 sequences, with 30% to 45% occurring only once. The sample was esophageal tumor tissue. All receptors derive from a male donor with esophageal squamous cell carcinoma. Both conserved end residues are part of each CDR3. D genes are given only for firm matches. Only part of the rows carry a size: once, few, many, or a class if the clone is expanded.

j_call: TRBJ2-3
d_call: -
v_call: TRBV12-3/TRBV12-4
clone_size: many
cdr3_nt: TGTGCCAGCAAGTGGGGCGGCACAGATACGCAGTATTTT
cdr3_aa: CASKWGGTDTQYF

j_call: TRBJ1-1
d_call: -
v_call: TRBV6-6
clone_size: many
cdr3_nt: TGTGCCAGCAGTTACTCGTCAAGGGGGGTCGAAGCTTTCTTT
cdr3_aa: CASSYSSRGVEAFF

j_call: TRBJ2-1
d_call: -
v_call: TRBV28
clone_size: -
cdr3_nt: TGTGCCAGCAGACCCGGACTGGTAAATGAGCAGTTCTTC
cdr3_aa: CASRPGLVNEQFF

j_call: TRBJ2-5
d_call: -
v_call: TRBV19
clone_size: many
cdr3_nt: TGTGCCAGTAGTATTGGGGGAGAAGAGACCCAGTACTTC
cdr3_aa: CASSIGGEETQYF

j_call: TRBJ2-1
d_call: -
v_call: TRBV7-4
clone_size: few
cdr3_nt: TGTGCCAGCAGCTTAGAGAATGAGCAGTTCTTC
cdr3_aa: CASSLENEQFF

j_call: TRBJ1-2
d_call: TRBD1
v_call: TRBV7-9
clone_size: large
cdr3_nt: TGTGCCAGCAGCTTAGACGGGACAGTGTATGGCTACACCTTC
cdr3_aa: CASSLDGTVYGYTF

j_call: TRBJ2-7
d_call: -
v_call: TRBV7-2
clone_size: few
cdr3_nt: TGTGCCAGCAGCTTAGCGGGAGGTCCCCACGAGCAGTACTTC
cdr3_aa: CASSLAGGPHEQYF

j_call: TRBJ2-5
d_call: TRBD2
v_call: TRBV3-1
clone_size: -
cdr3_nt: TGTGCCAGCACCCCGGGGACTAGCCGGGGGGGGGAGACCCAGTACTTC
cdr3_aa: CASTPGTSRGGETQYF

j_call: TRBJ2-2
d_call: -
v_call: TRBV11-3
clone_size: many
cdr3_nt: TGTGCCAGCAGCCAAGGTGCCACCGGGGAGCTGTTTTTT
cdr3_aa: CASSQGATGELFF

j_call: TRBJ2-7
d_call: -
v_call: TRBV15
clone_size: -
cdr3_nt: TGTGCCACCAGCAGAGGAAGGAGCTCCTACGAGCAGTACTTC
cdr3_aa: CATSRGRSSYEQYF

j_call: TRBJ1-5
d_call: TRBD1
v_call: TRBV19
clone_size: many
cdr3_nt: TGTGCCAGTAGTGACGGGACAGGGGGCTTTCAGCCCCAGCATTTT
cdr3_aa: CASSDGTGGFQPQHF

j_call: TRBJ2-7
d_call: TRBD2
v_call: TRBV6-1
clone_size: many
cdr3_nt: TGTGCCAGTCATAACCGGGGGGGGAACGAGCAGTACTTC
cdr3_aa: CASHNRGGNEQYF

j_call: TRBJ2-5
d_call: TRBD1
v_call: TRBV3-1
clone_size: -
cdr3_nt: TGTGCCAGCAGCCACCACAGGGGGGCCGGAGACGAGACCCAGTACTTC
cdr3_aa: CASSHHRGAGDETQYF

j_call: TRBJ2-7
d_call: -
v_call: TRBV7-2
clone_size: once
cdr3_nt: TGTGCCAGCAGTCCTGACTCCACAGGCTACGAGCAGTACTTC
cdr3_aa: CASSPDSTGYEQYF

j_call: TRBJ2-5
d_call: -
v_call: TRBV7-9
clone_size: -
cdr3_nt: TGTGCCAGCAGCTTCGGGTACCAAGAGACCCAGTACTTC
cdr3_aa: CASSFGYQETQYF

j_call: TRBJ2-7
d_call: TRBD2
v_call: TRBV7-6
clone_size: -
cdr3_nt: TGTGCCAGCAGCGATTACGGGACTAGCGGGAGCCACGAGCAGTACTTC
cdr3_aa: CASSDYGTSGSHEQYF

j_call: TRBJ1-6
d_call: -
v_call: TRBV12-3/TRBV12-4
clone_size: -
cdr3_nt: TGTGCCAGCAGATCGTCCCTTTTT
cdr3_aa: CASRSSLF

j_call: TRBJ1-3
d_call: -
v_call: TRBV13
clone_size: -
cdr3_nt: TGTGCCAGCAGCTTAAAAGGAGGGTACTCTGGAAACACCATATATTTT
cdr3_aa: CASSLKGGYSGNTIYF

j_call: TRBJ2-3
d_call: -
v_call: TRBV7-2
clone_size: -
cdr3_nt: TGTGCCAGCAGCTTACGACAGACGATCACAGATACGCAGTATTTT
cdr3_aa: CASSLRQTITDTQYF

j_call: TRBJ2-5
d_call: -
v_call: TRBV6-1
clone_size: many
cdr3_nt: TGTGCCAGCAGTCCACAAGGAGGAGCGACCCAGTACTTC
cdr3_aa: CASSPQGGATQYF

j_call: TRBJ2-1
d_call: -
v_call: TRBV19
clone_size: few
cdr3_nt: TGTGCCAGTAGTATAACAGACTACAATGAGCAGTTCTTC
cdr3_aa: CASSITDYNEQFF

j_call: TRBJ1-2
d_call: -
v_call: TRBV4-1
clone_size: many
cdr3_nt: TGCGCCAGCAGCCAGGGGTCGAGGGCTGACTATGGCTACACCTTC
cdr3_aa: CASSQGSRADYGYTF

j_call: TRBJ2-7
d_call: -
v_call: TRBV7-9
clone_size: -
cdr3_nt: TGTGCCAGCAGTCTTAGGGGTGCCGAGCAGTACTTC
cdr3_aa: CASSLRGAEQYF

j_call: TRBJ2-6
d_call: -
v_call: TRBV6-1
clone_size: few
cdr3_nt: TGTGCCAGCAGCGTAGGGACACCTGGGGCCAACGTCCTGACTTTC
cdr3_aa: CASSVGTPGANVLTF

j_call: TRBJ2-3
d_call: -
v_call: TRBV5-1
clone_size: -
cdr3_nt: TGCGCCAGCAGACCGAGACAGGTCGGCACAGATACGCAGTATTTT
cdr3_aa: CASRPRQVGTDTQYF

j_call: TRBJ2-7
d_call: TRBD2
v_call: TRBV7-3
clone_size: medium-sized
cdr3_nt: TGTGCCAGCAGCTTAACGGGTCCCGTTACTAGCGGGAGTTCCTACGAGCAGTACTTC
cdr3_aa: CASSLTGPVTSGSSYEQYF

j_call: TRBJ1-3
d_call: TRBD1
v_call: TRBV12-3/TRBV12-4
clone_size: many
cdr3_nt: TGTGCCAGCAGGCTTAGACAGGGAATCTCTGGAAACACCATATATTTT
cdr3_aa: CASRLRQGISGNTIYF

j_call: TRBJ1-5
d_call: TRBD1
v_call: TRBV6-6
clone_size: many
cdr3_nt: TGTGCCAGCAGTTACTCGACAGGGAGGATGCAGCCCCAGCATTTT
cdr3_aa: CASSYSTGRMQPQHF

j_call: TRBJ2-1
d_call: TRBD1
v_call: TRBV6-2/TRBV6-3
clone_size: -
cdr3_nt: TGTGCCAGCAGTGACGCGACAGGGATTAATGAGCAGTTCTTC
cdr3_aa: CASSDATGINEQFF

j_call: TRBJ2-2
d_call: -
v_call: TRBV5-5
clone_size: many
cdr3_nt: TGTGCCAGCAGCGCCCTAACAGGGCGGGGCACCGGGGAGCTGTTTTTT
cdr3_aa: CASSALTGRGTGELFF

j_call: TRBJ2-1
d_call: -
v_call: TRBV7-2
clone_size: -
cdr3_nt: TGTGCCAGCAGCTTCCCGGGACGAGCTGGCGGTGAGCAGTTCTTC
cdr3_aa: CASSFPGRAGGEQFF

j_call: TRBJ2-7
d_call: -
v_call: TRBV5-6
clone_size: many
cdr3_nt: TGTGCCAGCAGCTTGGATTACGAGCAGTACTTC
cdr3_aa: CASSLDYEQYF

j_call: TRBJ2-7
d_call: -
v_call: TRBV12-3/TRBV12-4
clone_size: many
cdr3_nt: TGTGCCAGCCGGGGGCCCTCCTACGAGCAGTACTTC
cdr3_aa: CASRGPSYEQYF

j_call: TRBJ2-5
d_call: -
v_call: TRBV24-1
clone_size: many
cdr3_nt: TGTGCCACCAGTGATTTCGTCAGGGGCACAGAGACCCAGTACTTC
cdr3_aa: CATSDFVRGTETQYF

j_call: TRBJ2-1
d_call: -
v_call: TRBV6-6
clone_size: -
cdr3_nt: TGTGCCAGCAGTTACCACCCGAGCTCCTACAATGAGCAGTTCTTC
cdr3_aa: CASSYHPSSYNEQFF

j_call: TRBJ2-1
d_call: TRBD1
v_call: TRBV12-3/TRBV12-4
clone_size: many
cdr3_nt: TGTGCCAGCAGTAGGACAGGGCCGGTGAGCGAGCAGTTCTTC
cdr3_aa: CASSRTGPVSEQFF

j_call: TRBJ2-1
d_call: TRBD1
v_call: TRBV7-2
clone_size: -
cdr3_nt: TGTGCCAGCAGCTTGGGACAGGGTTCCTACAATGAGCAGTTCTTC
cdr3_aa: CASSLGQGSYNEQFF

j_call: TRBJ2-2
d_call: TRBD1
v_call: TRBV7-6
clone_size: many
cdr3_nt: TGTGCCAGCAGCCCAGGGACAGGGGTGGCCGGGGAGCTGTTTTTT
cdr3_aa: CASSPGTGVAGELFF

j_call: TRBJ2-7
d_call: TRBD1
v_call: TRBV10-3
clone_size: -
cdr3_nt: TGTGCCATCAGGGACAGGGAAAGGTCCTACGAGCAGTACTTC
cdr3_aa: CAIRDRERSYEQYF

j_call: TRBJ2-1
d_call: -
v_call: TRBV7-3
clone_size: -
cdr3_nt: TGTGCCAGCAGCTTATCATTTCAGGGTGAGCAGTTCTTC
cdr3_aa: CASSLSFQGEQFF

j_call: TRBJ2-5
d_call: TRBD1
v_call: TRBV7-7
clone_size: -
cdr3_nt: TGTGCTAGCAGCCCACAGGGGGCGGACACCGGGGAGCTGTACTTC
cdr3_aa: CASSPQGADTGELYF

j_call: TRBJ2-1
d_call: TRBD2
v_call: TRBV11-2
clone_size: once
cdr3_nt: TGTGCCAGCAGCTTCGATGGACTAGCGGGAGGGGGGATGTCCTACAATGAGCAGTTCTTC
cdr3_aa: CASSFDGLAGGGMSYNEQFF

j_call: TRBJ1-4
d_call: -
v_call: TRBV25-1
clone_size: many
cdr3_nt: TGTGCCAGCAGTGAGATGCGGGGTGAAAAACTGTTTTTT
cdr3_aa: CASSEMRGEKLFF

j_call: TRBJ2-2
d_call: -
v_call: TRBV7-8
clone_size: many
cdr3_nt: TGTGCCAGCAGCTTAGTCGGGTTAGCTGGCGCCGGGGAGCTGTTTTTT
cdr3_aa: CASSLVGLAGAGELFF

j_call: TRBJ2-1
d_call: -
v_call: TRBV12-3/TRBV12-4
clone_size: medium-sized
cdr3_nt: TGTGCCAGCAGTATGACAGGTAATTACTACAATGAGCAGTTCTTC
cdr3_aa: CASSMTGNYYNEQFF

j_call: TRBJ2-1
d_call: TRBD2
v_call: TRBV27
clone_size: -
cdr3_nt: TGTGCCACCTACCTAGCGGGGGGTGACAATGAGCAGTTCTTC
cdr3_aa: CATYLAGGDNEQFF

j_call: TRBJ1-4
d_call: TRBD1
v_call: TRBV7-9
clone_size: many
cdr3_nt: TGTGCCAGCAGCGCCAGACAGGGGGCGAAAGAAAAACTGTTTTTT
cdr3_aa: CASSARQGAKEKLFF

j_call: TRBJ2-2
d_call: TRBD1
v_call: TRBV7-4
clone_size: -
cdr3_nt: TGTGCCAGCAGCCCGTGGACAGGGGAGGACACCGGGGAGCTGTTTTTT
cdr3_aa: CASSPWTGEDTGELFF